This TCR beta chain came from a study of T cell responses to AZD1222 COVID-19 vaccine. Notes on the study in general: Just a handful of people given AZD1222 tested seropositive at baseline. Sampled repertoires all dated from after the peak T cell response.

About this clone: Its antigen is as yet unknown.

Using immunoSEQ multiplex PCR, the repertoire was profiled, and TCRdb retains in-frame clones only, with some absent. This table has about 150,000 clones, roughly 90% appearing once. The CDR3 is made up of 13 amino acids. Germline V gene lookup returns CDR1 LNHDA and CDR2 SQIVND (reference sequence). Losses at the gene ends were 5 bases for V and 5 bases for J; bases not matched to a gene: 4. Source: peripheral blood, taken on day 0 of AZD1222 vaccination. V gene TRBV19 combines with J gene TRBJ1-2, with 8 bases lining up with TRBD1. The sequence came from an adult in good health. DNA of the CDR3: TGTGCCAGTAGTGAACAGGGGGAGTATGGCTACACCTTC. Translating it yields CASSEQGEYGYTF.